The TCR beta chain described here comes from a study of shared clonotypes between healthy human individuals. About the research overall: For every donor, three CD4 naive, three CD4 memory, two CD8 naive and one CD8 memory plates were used.

The germline gives CDR1 GTSNPN, CDR2 SVGIG (reference sequence). This CDR3 is 11 amino acids long. Turning to this clone: Antigen unknown.

TCRdb keeps only in-frame clones here, not all; method: immunoSEQ multiplex PCR. The sample contains around 2,000,000 clones, 90% to 95% of which appear only once. Findings of the study overall: Donor scarcity curtailed the genetic and exposure-history diversity represented herein. Larger estimated richness was generally seen in naive subsets than in memory subsets. Relative to clonotypes present in all four donors, those not shared had lower generation probabilities.

V is TRBV30 and J is TRBJ1-2; perhaps TRBD1 as D (6 bases). The TCR was taken from a man in his late teens or twenties in good health. The sequencing sample was made of naive CD4+ T cells sorted from blood. The subset denotes: CD45RA+ positively selected. The CDR3 sequence is CAGGRGHGYTF. The CDR3, as DNA: TGTGCTGGCGGCAGGGGTCATGGCTACACCTTC.